The clone carrying this T cell receptor (beta chain) appeared a few times. Its antigen is currently unknown. This record belongs to a study of a mutant IDH1 vaccine in newly diagnosed glioma. Study information: Patients were given eight vaccinations, scheduled in weeks 1, 3, 5, 7, 11, 15, 19 and 23. Patients were started on vaccination 4-6 weeks after radiotherapy alone, or with temozolomide cycles. Earlier treatment was radiotherapy, temozolomide, or both, with most getting both. General study findings and limits: Pseudoprogression appeared unlinked to shifts in leading peripheral T cell clonotypes.

V was trimmed by 4 bases and J by 7 bases, leaving 11 bases between them. The CDR3 runs 12 residues. The V gene's germline CDR1 is SGHDT and CDR2 YYEEEE. Measured with immunoSEQ multiplex PCR; TCRdb has only the in-frame clones, and not every one. The repertoire has 30,000 to 35,000 clones, about three fifths of them found once; the top ten carry 9.5% to 12%. Time point reported: week 5, during vaccination. Each dose of the vaccine consisted of 300 ug of mutant IDH1 20-mer peptide, with topical imiquimod. J is TRBJ1-1 and V is TRBV5-6; D remains unclear. This TCR was sampled from a woman younger than 35 with glioma. Here the sequenced sample was PBMCs, taken from a glioma patient whose treatment included an IDH1 peptide vaccine. DNA for the CDR3: TGTGCCAGCAGCCTAAGAAGGGATGAAGCTTTCTTT. Translated: CASSLRRDEAFF.